These T cell receptor beta chains were read from a single sample in a study of CD8 T cells in Susac syndrome. MiXCR, applied by TCRdb to the immunoSEQ multiplex PCR reads, yields one record per CDR3 protein. In the table there are about 180,000 distinct CDR3 sequences, around 96% of which are singletons. Sequencing was performed on CD8+ T cells from PBMCs. These receptors originate from a human donor with multiple sclerosis. The CDR3 runs from the conserved cysteine through the conserved F or W. Each record gives: V gene, clone size, CDR3 length, D gene, J gene, CDR3 DNA, CDR3 protein. A D gene is named only where the DNA matches it firmly. Clone size is stated in some rows and not others, as once, few, many or a class when expanded.

TRBV2	once	14	TRBD1	TRBJ1-1	TGTGCCAGCAGTGACGACAGGGCTCTCACTGAAGCTTTCTTT	CASSDDRALTEAFF
TRBV25-1	-	17	-	TRBJ2-3	TGTGCCAGCAGTGAATATCAAGGATCGCAGAGCACAGATACGCAGTATTTT	CASSEYQGSQSTDTQYF
TRBV7-9	-	18	-	TRBJ2-3	TGTGCCAGCAGCTCCACACGAGTAGCACGCCGGGGGCCAGATACGCAGTATTTT	CASSSTRVARRGPDTQYF
TRBV4-2	-	15	-	TRBJ2-7	TGTGCCAGCAGCCAAGTCACGAGGGGGGGCAACGAGCAGTACTTC	CASSQVTRGGNEQYF
TRBV28	-	13	-	TRBJ2-1	TGTGCCAGCAGTTTTATAGGGTTGTATGAGCAGTTCTTC	CASSFIGLYEQFF
TRBV4-1	-	15	-	TRBJ2-5	TGCGCCAGCAGCCAAATCGGGACCCAGAGGGAGACCCAGTACTTC	CASSQIGTQRETQYF
TRBV4-2	-	17	TRBD1	TRBJ1-1	TGTGCCAGCAGCCAGACCGGGACAGGGGGCTGGATCACTGAAGCTTTCTTT	CASSQTGTGGWITEAFF
TRBV11-2	-	14	-	TRBJ2-6	TGTGCCAGCAGCCCAGACTCTGGGGCCAACGTCCTGACTTTC	CASSPDSGANVLTF
TRBV20-1	-	13	-	TRBJ2-5	TGCAGTGCTAGTAAAGGCTTGGGGGAGACCCAGTACTTC	CSASKGLGETQYF
TRBV4-1	-	10	-	TRBJ1-2	TGCGCCAGCAGCCAAGAACGGAAACACTTC	CASSQERKHF
TRBV3-1	-	17	-	TRBJ2-1	TGTGCCAGCAGCACTCTGCTGGCGGGGAGCCTCTACAATGAGCAGTTCTTC	CASSTLLAGSLYNEQFF
TRBV20-1	-	16	TRBD2	TRBJ2-1	TGCAGTGCTGGTTCTAGCGGGAGAAGCTCCTACAATGAGCAGTTCTTC	CSAGSSGRSSYNEQFF
TRBV4-1	-	17	TRBD2	TRBJ2-5	TGCGCCAGCAGCGGTGCCGGCGGGAGGGCCGGTGGAGAGACCCAGTACTTC	CASSGAGGRAGGETQYF
TRBV3-1	-	15	-	TRBJ2-5	TGTGCCAGCAGCCAAGAGGTTCGGGGACAAGAGACCCAGTACTTC	CASSQEVRGQETQYF
TRBV15	-	15	TRBD2	TRBJ2-1	TGTGCCACAAGGGATAGGACTAGCTCCTACAATGAGCAGTTCTTC	CATRDRTSSYNEQFF
TRBV7-8	-	16	TRBD2	TRBJ2-3	TGTGCCAGCAGCACGACTAGCGGGGGGGTCACAGATACGCAGTATTTT	CASSTTSGGVTDTQYF
TRBV9	-	20	-	TRBJ2-1	TGTGCCAGCAGCGTAGTGGACAGACACCTAGCGTCAAGCTCCTACAATGAGCAGTTCTTC	CASSVVDRHLASSSYNEQFF
TRBV20-1	-	13	-	TRBJ2-1	TGCAGTGCTAGAGAGACCGGGTCCAATGAGCAGTTCTTC	CSARETGSNEQFF
TRBV12-3/TRBV12-4	-	14	-	TRBJ2-7	TGTGCCAGCAGTGTACAGGGACTCTCCTACGAGCAGTACTTC	CASSVQGLSYEQYF
TRBV6-6	-	14	-	TRBJ2-4	TGTGCCAGCAGCTCAGAGCTAGCCAAAAACATTCAGTACTTC	CASSSELAKNIQYF
TRBV3-1	-	12	-	TRBJ1-1	TGTGCCAGCAGCCAGTGGGGAGCTGAAGCTTTCTTT	CASSQWGAEAFF
TRBV28	-	14	-	TRBJ2-7	TGTGCCAGCAAGGTAGTGGGGAAACCATACGAGCAGTACTTC	CASKVVGKPYEQYF
TRBV9	-	13	-	TRBJ2-1	TGTGCCAGCAGCGTAGATGACAGTGCGGAGCAGTTCTTC	CASSVDDSAEQFF
TRBV24-1	-	14	TRBD2	TRBJ2-5	TGTGCCACCAGTCCGCGGGGGTATATTCGGACCCAGTACTTC	CATSPRGYIRTQYF
TRBV9	-	17	TRBD1	TRBJ2-1	TGTGCCAGCAGCCGGAACAAACGAAGGGGGCTGGGAGATGAGCAGTTCTTC	CASSRNKRRGLGDEQFF
TRBV14	-	14	-	TRBJ2-1	TGTGCCAGCAGCCAAGTACTAGCCGACGGTGAGCAGTTCTTC	CASSQVLADGEQFF
TRBV7-9	-	15	-	TRBJ2-3	TGTGCCAGCAGCAGTGTGATGGCCAACCCAGATACGCAGTATTTT	CASSSVMANPDTQYF
TRBV23-1	-	17	TRBD1	TRBJ1-2	TGCGCCAGCGGAACAGGAACTACAGGGGGCGAGGGCTATGGCTACACCTTC	CASGTGTTGGEGYGYTF
TRBV5-1	-	15	TRBD1	TRBJ2-2	TGCGCCAGCAGCTCGGACAGGGCGACCACCGGGGAGCTGTTTTTT	CASSSDRATTGELFF
TRBV27	-	15	-	TRBJ1-1	TGTGCCAGCAGTTTCACCGCTCCCCCGAAGGCTGAAGCTTTCTTT	CASSFTAPPKAEAFF
TRBV29-1	-	11	-	TRBJ2-7	TGCAGCGTTGCACAGGGCCACGAGCAGTACTTC	CSVAQGHEQYF
TRBV28	-	14	TRBD1	TRBJ2-7	TGTGCCAGCAGTCCACGGGACAGGGAGGGCGAGCAGTACTTC	CASSPRDREGEQYF
TRBV20-1	-	12	-	TRBJ1-1	TGCAGTGCACGCATGGGGGGCACTGAAGCTTTCTTT	CSARMGGTEAFF
TRBV3-1	-	16	TRBD1	TRBJ1-1	TGTGCCAGCAGCCAAGAATCGAGGGGGCGGGACACTGAAGCTTTCTTT	CASSQESRGRDTEAFF
TRBV12-3/TRBV12-4	once	14	-	TRBJ2-3	TGTGCCAGCAGTTTTTTAGCAAGCACAGATACGCAGTATTTT	CASSFLASTDTQYF
TRBV20-1	-	14	-	TRBJ2-7	TGCAGTGCTAGAGATAGTTTCCTCTACTTGGAGCAGTACTTC	CSARDSFLYLEQYF
TRBV27	-	15	TRBD1	TRBJ1-5	TGTGCCAGCAGTCCCGGGACAGGGAACAATCAGCCCCAGCATTTT	CASSPGTGNNQPQHF
TRBV28	-	11	-	TRBJ2-7	TGTGCCAGCAGCAAATACTACGAGCAGTACTTC	CASSKYYEQYF
TRBV4-2	-	13	-	TRBJ2-1	TGTGCCAGCAGCCATGGGAGAAACAATGAGCAGTTCTTC	CASSHGRNNEQFF
TRBV12-5	-	14	-	TRBJ2-1	TGTGCTAGTGGTTTTCTTCCCCTAGACGATGAGCAGTTCTTC	CASGFLPLDDEQFF
TRBV29-1	-	12	TRBD1	TRBJ1-2	TGCAGCGTGGAGGACAGGATTTATGGCTACACCTTC	CSVEDRIYGYTF
TRBV28	once	15	-	TRBJ2-5	TGTGCCAGCAGTCACACCCGGGATCATCGGGAGACCCAGTACTTC	CASSHTRDHRETQYF
TRBV4-1	-	15	TRBD1	TRBJ1-6	TGCGCCAGCAGCCAAGTGCGTCCGGGACAGGGAGTTCTCCACTTT	CASSQVRPGQGVLHF
TRBV27	-	17	TRBD2	TRBJ2-1	TGTGCCAGCAGTTTAGCGGGGGAGCTCCCGTTTTACAATGAGCAGTTCTTC	CASSLAGELPFYNEQFF
TRBV18	-	15	TRBD2	TRBJ2-7	TGTGCCAGCTCACCACCCGGGCGGGAGACGGACGAGCAGTACTTC	CASSPPGRETDEQYF
TRBV20-1	once	14	TRBD2	TRBJ2-7	TGCAGTGCCAGAGGGACTAGCCGCTACTACGAGCAGTACTTC	CSARGTSRYYEQYF
TRBV11-2	-	16	-	TRBJ2-3	TGTGCCAGCAGCTTTAGCGGTCCGGAAAGCGCAGATACGCAGTATTTT	CASSFSGPESADTQYF
TRBV3-1	-	18	TRBD2	TRBJ2-1	TGTGCCAGCAGCCAAGATATGAAGGGGACTAGGGATTGGGATGAGCAGTTCTTC	CASSQDMKGTRDWDEQFF
TRBV9	-	15	-	TRBJ2-5	TGTGCCAGCAGCGTAGACGGGGCGGGGCAAGAGACCCAGTACTTC	CASSVDGAGQETQYF
TRBV20-1	-	11	-	TRBJ2-1	TGCAGTGCTAGTTGGCACAATGAGCAGTTCTTC	CSASWHNEQFF
TRBV27	-	14	-	TRBJ1-5	TGTGCCAGCAGTTTGACCGGGGCAATGCAGCCCCAGCATTTT	CASSLTGAMQPQHF
TRBV21-1	-	17	-	TRBJ2-4	TGTGCCAGCAGCAGCCTTTACAGGCCCCCGGCCAAAAACATTCAGTACTTC	CASSSLYRPPAKNIQYF
TRBV27	once	13	-	TRBJ1-1	TGTGCCAGCACCTACGGTTTGAACACTGAAGCTTTCTTT	CASTYGLNTEAFF
TRBV13	once	14	-	TRBJ2-1	TGTGCCAGCAGCTTAGTGGTCCGCCTCGATGAGCAGTTCTTC	CASSLVVRLDEQFF
TRBV27	-	15	TRBD2	TRBJ2-3	TGTGCCAGCAACCAAGGACTAGCGGGAGCAGATACGCAGTATTTT	CASNQGLAGADTQYF